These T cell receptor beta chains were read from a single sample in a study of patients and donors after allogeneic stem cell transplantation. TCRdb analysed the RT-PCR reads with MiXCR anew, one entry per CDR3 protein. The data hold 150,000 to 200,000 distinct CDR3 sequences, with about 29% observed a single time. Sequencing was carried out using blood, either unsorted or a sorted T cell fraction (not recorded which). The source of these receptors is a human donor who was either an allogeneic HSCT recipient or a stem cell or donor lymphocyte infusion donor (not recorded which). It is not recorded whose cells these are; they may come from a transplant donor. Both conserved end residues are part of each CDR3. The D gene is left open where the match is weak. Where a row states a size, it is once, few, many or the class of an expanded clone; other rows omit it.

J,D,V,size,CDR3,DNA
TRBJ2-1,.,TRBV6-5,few,CASKQYNEQFF,TGTGCCAGCAAGCAATACAATGAGCAGTTCTTC
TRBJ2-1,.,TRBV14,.,CASSRTWGHYNEQFF,TGTGCCAGCAGCCGCACGTGGGGACACTACAATGAGCAGTTCTTC
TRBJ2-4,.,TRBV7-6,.,CASSLVPRDDKNIQYF,TGTGCCAGCAGCTTAGTCCCCCGGGACGACAAAAACATTCAGTACTTC
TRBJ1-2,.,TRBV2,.,CASSAGWNYGYTF,TGTGCCAGCAGTGCGGGTTGGAACTATGGCTACACCTTC
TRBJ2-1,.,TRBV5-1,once,CASSLAGAGRLF,TGCGCCAGCAGCTTGGCCGGGGCAGGGCGGCTCTTC
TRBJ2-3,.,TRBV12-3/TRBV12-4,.,CVSSFFSRGTDTQYF,TGTGTCAGCAGTTTCTTTAGTCGGGGCACAGATACGCAGTATTTT
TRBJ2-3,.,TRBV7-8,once,CASSRASEDTQYF,TGTGCCAGCAGCCGGGCTAGTGAAGATACGCAGTATTTT
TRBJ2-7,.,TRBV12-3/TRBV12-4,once,CASSLLGTPTYEQYF,TGTGCCAGCAGTTTATTGGGGACACCAACCTACGAGCAGTACTTC
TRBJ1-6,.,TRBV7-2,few,CASRGEYSPLHF,TGTGCCAGCCGAGGGGAGTACTCACCCCTCCACTTT
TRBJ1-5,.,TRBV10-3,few,CAASRDINQPQHF,TGTGCCGCAAGCCGGGACATCAATCAGCCCCAGCATTTT
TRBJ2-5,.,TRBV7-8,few,CAISQREETQYF,TGTGCCATCTCTCAGAGGGAGGAGACCCAGTACTTC
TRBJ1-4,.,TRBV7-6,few,CASSLIKGRGNEKLFF,TGTGCCAGCAGCTTAATTAAGGGCCGGGGTAATGAAAAACTGTTTTTT
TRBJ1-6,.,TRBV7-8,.,CASGGASPLHF,TGTGCCAGCGGGGGGGCTTCACCCCTCCACTTT
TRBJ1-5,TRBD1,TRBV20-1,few,CSAGQGDQPQHF,TGCAGTGCGGGACAGGGGGATCAGCCCCAGCATTTT
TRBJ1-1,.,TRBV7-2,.,CASSFSRDVTEAFF,TGTGCCAGCAGCTTCTCAAGGGACGTTACTGAAGCTTTCTTT
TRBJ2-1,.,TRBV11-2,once,CASSFGTLARNEQFF,TGTGCCAGCAGCTTCGGGACCCTTGCGAGGAATGAGCAGTTCTTC
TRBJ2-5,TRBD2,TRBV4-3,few,CASSQTGTRIETQYF,TGCGCCAGCAGCCAGACCGGGACTAGAATCGAGACCCAGTACTTC
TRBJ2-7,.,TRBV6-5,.,CASRRGSGALGQYF,TGTGCCAGCAGGAGGGGGTCAGGGGCACTTGGGCAGTACTTC
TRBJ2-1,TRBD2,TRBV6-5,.,CASRLLAGVEQFF,TGTGCCAGCAGGCTGCTAGCGGGAGTTGAGCAGTTCTTC
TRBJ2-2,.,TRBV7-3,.,CASSAQPGELFF,TGTGCCAGCAGCGCCCAGCCCGGGGAGCTGTTTTTT
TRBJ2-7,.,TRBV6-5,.,CASSEDKETGYEQYF,TGTGCCAGCAGTGAAGATAAGGAGACAGGCTACGAGCAGTACTTC
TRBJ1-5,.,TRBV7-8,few,CASSLSVRHQPQHF,TGTGCCAGCAGCTTAAGCGTCAGACATCAGCCCCAGCATTTT
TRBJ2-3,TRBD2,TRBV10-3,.,CAISESGTSGFRTDTQYF,TGTGCCATCAGTGAGTCTGGGACTAGCGGCTTTCGCACAGATACGCAGTATTTT
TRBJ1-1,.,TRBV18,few,CASSPPRPWDTEAFF,TGTGCCAGCTCACCACCACGACCCTGGGACACTGAAGCTTTCTTT
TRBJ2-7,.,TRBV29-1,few,CSVFLPGPSRYEQYF,TGCAGCGTATTCCTCCCGGGTCCTTCCCGCTACGAGCAGTACTTC
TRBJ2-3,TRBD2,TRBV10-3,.,CAISELAASTDTQYF,TGTGCCATCAGTGAGCTAGCGGCGAGCACAGATACGCAGTATTTT
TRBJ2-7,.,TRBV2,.,CASSEEGARTYEQYF,TGTGCCAGCAGTGAGGAGGGGGCCCGCACCTACGAGCAGTACTTC
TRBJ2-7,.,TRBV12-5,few,CASGLNSPYEQYF,TGTGCTAGTGGTTTGAATTCCCCCTACGAGCAGTACTTC
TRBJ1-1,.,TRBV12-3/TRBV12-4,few,CASSFGTDPNTEAFF,TGTGCCAGCAGTTTCGGGACGGACCCGAACACTGAAGCTTTCTTT
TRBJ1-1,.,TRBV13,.,CASSLSGTAKGEAFF,TGTGCCAGCAGCTTAAGCGGGACGGCTAAAGGGGAAGCTTTCTTT
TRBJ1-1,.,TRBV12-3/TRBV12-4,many,CASSLQTGDGNTEAFF,TGTGCCAGCAGTTTGCAGACGGGGGACGGGAACACTGAAGCTTTCTTT
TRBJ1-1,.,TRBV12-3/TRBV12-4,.,CASSFAGGPTEAFF,TGTGCCAGCAGTTTTGCCGGGGGGCCCACTGAAGCTTTCTTT
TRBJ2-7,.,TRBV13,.,CASSFGLPGDEQYF,TGTGCCAGCAGCTTCGGACTACCCGGCGATGAGCAGTACTTC
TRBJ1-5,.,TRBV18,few,CASSPTQNSNQPQHF,TGTGCCAGCTCGCCCACTCAGAATAGCAATCAGCCCCAGCATTTT
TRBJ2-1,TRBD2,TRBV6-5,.,CASSFAGLLNNEQFF,TGTGCCAGCAGTTTTGCGGGACTACTGAACAATGAGCAGTTCTTC
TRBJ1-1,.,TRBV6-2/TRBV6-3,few,CASSYLATEAFF,TGTGCCAGCAGTTACTTGGCTACTGAAGCTTTCTTT
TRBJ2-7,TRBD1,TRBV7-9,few,CASSPGQGVTYEQYF,TGTGCCAGCAGCCCGGGACAGGGCGTTACCTACGAGCAGTACTTC
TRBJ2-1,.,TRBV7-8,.,CASRTDSYNEQFF,TGTGCCAGCAGGACGGACTCCTACAATGAGCAGTTCTTC
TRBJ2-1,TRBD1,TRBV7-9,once,CASSLKGTGGPNEQFF,TGTGCCAGCAGCTTAAAGGGGACAGGGGGCCCCAATGAGCAGTTCTTC
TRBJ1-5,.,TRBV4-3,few,CASSQDFRRGQPQHF,TGCGCCAGCAGCCAAGACTTTCGAAGAGGTCAGCCCCAGCATTTT
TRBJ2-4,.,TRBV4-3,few,CASSQDRTLVAKNIQYF,TGCGCCAGCAGCCAAGACCGAACACTCGTAGCCAAAAACATTCAGTACTTC
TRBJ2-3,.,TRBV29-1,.,CSVEETADTQYF,TGCAGCGTTGAAGAGACGGCAGATACGCAGTATTTT
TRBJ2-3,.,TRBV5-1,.,CASTTGPEADTQYF,TGCGCCAGCACCACAGGACCGGAGGCAGATACGCAGTATTTT
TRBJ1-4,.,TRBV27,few,CASSLQPSGEKLFF,TGTGCCAGCAGTTTACAACCATCGGGGGAAAAACTGTTTTTT
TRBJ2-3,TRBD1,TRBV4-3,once,CASSQSATVGTGGTDTQYF,TGCGCCAGCAGCCAATCCGCCACCGTCGGGACAGGGGGCACAGATACGCAGTATTTT
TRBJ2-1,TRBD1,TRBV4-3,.,CASSQDRLNEQFF,TGCGCCAGCAGCCAGGACAGGTTAAATGAGCAGTTCTTC
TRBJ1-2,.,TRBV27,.,CASSLRGVDYGYTF,TGTGCCAGCAGTTTGCGGGGGGTGGACTATGGCTACACCTTC
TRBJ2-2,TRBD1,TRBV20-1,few,CSASRDRPTGELFF,TGCAGTGCTTCCCGGGACAGGCCCACCGGGGAGCTGTTTTTT